This record covers a single T cell receptor beta chain. Its target is not known. As to treatment: oral pan-JAK inhibitor, 5-10 mg twice daily. The data belong to a study of CD8+ T cells in alopecia areata. Across the whole study: Severity scores in treated patients reflected the percentage of scalp affected. Regarding the study as a whole: Against the mouse data, patients shared TCRs less clearly, possibly for HLA reasons. For lesional scalp, especially alopecia totalis/universalis, clonality was higher than in normal scalp. Having one nonresponder leaves uncertain how baseline CD8+ expansion relates to response.

V dropped 2 bases and J dropped 9; count of bases not matched to a gene: 5. Germline lookup yields CDR1 SGHRS and CDR2 YFSETQ. The CDR3 is 14 amino acids. cDNA prepared by RNA extraction and subsequent reverse transcription served as the template for sequencing. This table comes from immunoSEQ multiplex PCR, and its TCRdb copy is limited to in-frame clones, with some not included. The sample yields over 150,000 clones, 60% to 75% seen once. This receptor was obtained from a human donor with alopecia areata. The material sequenced was CD4+ T cells sorted from blood, taken at week 24, from a patient treated with tofacitinib. The V and J genes are TRBV5-1 and TRBJ1-6; 7 bases agree with TRBD1. The CDR3 bases are TGCGCCAGCAGCTTTGACAGGGAGCGTTCACCCCTCCACTTT. Amino acids: CASSFDRERSPLHF.